This T cell receptor (beta chain) appears in the sequencing data of a study of cytomegalovirus exposure and HLA in healthy donors. Study summary: An early data release held around 80 million unique TCRs from HLA-typed donors. Among several hundred genotyped donors, about 85% fell in the Caucasian-associated ancestry cluster.

This PCR relied on a set of 60 Vbeta primers and 13 Jbeta primers. Libraries were prepared by immunoSEQ multiplex PCR; TCRdb keeps only in-frame clonotypes and omits some of them. The top ten hold 4.2% of the sample, which has about 130,000 clones, over 75% seen once. As concerns this clone: Antigen unknown.

Study observations and caveats: The majority of TCR sequences were rare, yet some public TCRs appeared in many donors.

Healthy bone marrow donors made up the cohort. The sequencing input was PBMCs. This receptor was obtained from a male donor in good health and CMV-seropositive.

This chain's CDR3 is CASSFTGFQETQYF. DNA of the CDR3: TGTGCCAGCAGTTTTACAGGGTTTCAAGAGACCCAGTACTTC. The chain joins TRBV28 to TRBJ2-5, with TRBD1 as a possible D gene (6 bases). Trimming removed 3 bases from V and 2 bases from J, with 10 bases in between. The CDR3 spans 14 residues. Germline values: CDR1 MDHEN, CDR2 SYDVKM.